This TCR beta chain was captured by sequencing in a study of cytomegalovirus exposure and HLA in healthy donors. General observations from the study: Near-uniform donor sequencing depth was presumed by presence/absence analyses. Rates of TCR association differed by HLA locus in a later analysis, with DRB1 highest and HLA-C lowest.

On this clone: Its antigen is as yet unknown.

It was with 60 Vbeta and 13 Jbeta primers that the PCR ran. The data were produced by immunoSEQ multiplex PCR, yet TCRdb's version contains in-frame clones alone and is incomplete. Here the sample spans about 94,000 clones, about 80% being singletons. The V end lost 5 bases, the J end lost 4 bases, and 11 bases lay between the germline ends. The germline V gene encodes CDR1 SGHVS and CDR2 FQNEAQ. There are 13 residues in the CDR3. The sequence derives from a male donor in good health and CMV-seronegative. Sequenced sample: PBMCs. The V call is TRBV7-8, the J call TRBJ1-1; TRBD1 is a possible D gene (5 bases). CDR3 amino acids: CASSPPGITEAFF. The CDR3 nucleotides are TGTGCCAGCAGCCCACCAGGGATCACTGAAGCTTTCTTT.